Listed here are 16 T cell receptor beta chains from one sample, sequenced in a study of T cells in Graves' hyperthyroidism and ophthalmopathy. The investigators amplified TCR beta CDR3 regions from RNA transcripts. Researchers ran a first-round RT-PCR on the TCR CDR3 using the HTBI primer set. A single record per CDR3 protein comes from TCRdb applying MiXCR to the multiplex PCR reads. The profile shows approximately 710,000 distinct CDR3 sequences, around 16% of them singletons. What was sequenced was blood. Source of these receptors: a man aged 50 or older with Graves' hyperthyroidism.

The table lists this clonotype with many counts. The chain combines TRBV12-3 or TRBV12-4 with TRBJ1-2; D perhaps matches TRBD1 (6 bases). Trimming took 6 bases from V and 6 from J, leaving 14 bases between them. This CDR3 has 13 residues. CDR3 region: CASRYREIDGYTF. CDR3 nucleotides: TGTGCCAGCAGGTACAGGGAAATCGATGGCTACACCTTC.

This clonotype was seen once. This sequence joins TRBV28 and TRBJ1-4; D is perhaps TRBD1 (5 bases). The CDR3 loop spans 14 amino acids. The V end lost 7 bases, the J end lost 7 bases, and 16 bases lay between the germline ends. Per the germline V gene, CDR1 is MDHEN and CDR2 is SYDVKM. This chain's CDR3 is CASTAIWGSEKLFF. The DNA of the CDR3 is TGTGCCAGCACCGCTATATGGGGGTCTGAAAAACTGTTTTTT.

This chain links TRBV6-5 with TRBJ1-1; 7 bases align to TRBD1. The germline CDR1 and CDR2 sequences are MNHEY and SVGAGI. The V gene end was trimmed by 1 base and the J gene end by 4 bases; junction bases not matched to a gene: 3. The CDR3 contains 14 residues. CDR3 sequence (DNA): TGTGCCAGCAGTTACTACTCAGGGGGCACTGAAGCTTTCTTT. It codes for CASSYYSGGTEAFF.

This clonotype was observed at least ten times. The chain employs TRBV15 and TRBJ1-4, with D unclear. V was shortened by 2 bases and J by 8 bases, with 12 bases between the two germline ends. The CDR3 contains 14 residues. The germline CDR1 and CDR2 sequences are LNHNV and YYDKDF (reference sequence). The CDR3 DNA reads as TGTGCCACCAGCAGACAGGCCCAGGCAGAAAAACTGTTTTTT. It codes for CATSRQAQAEKLFF.

There are a few counts of this clonotype. The V and J genes are TRBV9 and TRBJ2-2; D call uncertain. The CDR3 is made up of 16 amino acids. Trimming shortened V by 0 bases and J by 0 bases, and 9 bases separated the two germline ends. Germline-derived CDR1 and CDR2 are SGDLS and YYNGEE. The DNA of the CDR3 is TGTGCCAGCAGCGTAGGACCCCCCGCGAACACCGGGGAGCTGTTTTTT. Encoded protein: CASSVGPPANTGELFF.

Ten or more counts support this clonotype. The chain recombines TRBV5-1 with TRBJ2-1; 12 nucleotides align to TRBD1. With V trimmed by 4 bases and J by 8 bases, 10 bases remained unmatched. The CDR3 is made up of 16 amino acids. CDR1 SGHRS and CDR2 YFSETQ come from the germline V gene. The DNA for the CDR3 is TGCGCCAGCAGCGTTGCCGGGACAGGGGGCATAGATGAGCAGTTCTTC. This gives the protein CASSVAGTGGIDEQFF.

There are many counts of this clonotype. The gene calls are TRBV20-1 and TRBJ2-5, with a weak D call TRBD2 (7 bases). The CDR3 is 14 residues long. Germline V gives CDR1 DFQATT, CDR2 SNEGSKA (reference sequence). V lost 6 bases to trimming and J lost 2 bases, with 16 bases between them. For the CDR3, the DNA is TGCAGTGCCGGGGGCGGGAGTACGCAAGAGACCCAGTACTTC. Amino acid sequence: CSAGGGSTQETQYF.

A word on this clonotype: This CDR3 is missing its conserved last phenylalanine or tryptophan, likely due to a read error. The chain links TRBV30 to TRBJ2-7; 9 nucleotides match TRBD2. Trimming cost V 3 bases and J 1 base; bases outside gene matches: 10. Germline CDR1 reads GTSNPN; CDR2 reads SVGIG (reference sequence). The CDR3 loop spans 16 amino acids. CDR3 in DNA: TGTGCCTGGAGCACGGGACTAGCACTTCTTTCCTACGAGCAGTACTCC. This translates into CAWSTGLALLSYEQYS.

This clonotype was recorded many times. The V and J genes are TRBV5-1 and TRBJ1-4; D ambiguous. V lost 4 bases and J 6 bases, leaving 16 bases between the germline ends. The CDR3 covers 15 residues. Germline CDR1 reads SGHRS; CDR2 reads YFSETQ. The CDR3 sequence is CASSPSGLGDEKLFF. CDR3 nucleotide sequence: TGCGCCAGCAGCCCGAGTGGGTTAGGAGATGAAAAACTGTTTTTT.

Ten or more counts support this clonotype. The rearrangement uses TRBV10-2 and TRBJ2-1, with 11 bases that match TRBD2. The CDR3 runs 18 residues. J lost 0 bases, V lost 8 bases, and 12 bases had no gene match. Germline CDR1 reads WSHSY; CDR2 reads SAAADI. CDR3 protein: CASCRWVAGGSSYNEQFF. The CDR3 nucleotides read TGCGCCAGCTGCCGATGGGTAGCGGGAGGGAGCTCCTACAATGAGCAGTTCTTC.

In this sample, this clonotype turned up a few times. The genes are TRBV2 and TRBJ2-7; 7 positions match TRBD2. V lost 0 bases, J lost 0 bases, and 5 bases stayed unmatched. CDR1 and CDR2 (germline): SNHLY, FYNNEI. The CDR3 spans 16 residues. CDR3: CASSEAGSGHSYEQYF. In nucleotides, the CDR3 is TGTGCCAGCAGTGAAGCTGGTAGCGGGCACTCCTACGAGCAGTACTTC.

This chain links TRBV20-1 with TRBJ2-5; 11 bases match TRBD2. Germline trimming cut 3 bases from V and 1 base from J; bases unmatched to any gene: 4. The length of the CDR3 is 15 residues. CDR1 is DFQATT and CDR2 is SNEGSKA in the germline V gene (reference sequence). DNA of the CDR3: TGCAGTGCTAGGCCGGGACTAGCGGTCCAAGAGACCCAGTACTTC. Translation: CSARPGLAVQETQYF.

J is TRBJ2-1 and V is TRBV9; a possible D gene is TRBD2 (6 bases). From germline, CDR1 is SGDLS and CDR2 YYNGEE. The V and J ends lost 4 bases and 4 bases respectively, with 9 bases between them. This CDR3 has 13 residues. CDR3 coding DNA: TGTGCCAGCAGCTCGGAGGGTTACAATGAGCAGTTCTTC. This gives the protein CASSSEGYNEQFF.

The genes are TRBV9 and TRBJ2-1; D might be TRBD1 (6 bases). Trimming took 4 bases from V and 5 from J, leaving 16 bases between them. The CDR3 spans 15 residues. Per the germline V gene, CDR1 is SGDLS and CDR2 is YYNGEE. The CDR3: CASSPNKDRDNEQFF. The CDR3 nucleotides read TGTGCCAGCAGCCCTAATAAGGACAGAGACAATGAGCAGTTCTTC.

This clonotype has a count of ten or more. The genes are TRBV28 and TRBJ2-1, with D perhaps TRBD1 (6 bases). Germline CDR1 is MDHEN and CDR2 is SYDVKM. V was shortened by 11 bases and J by 8 bases, with 13 bases between the two germline ends. This CDR3 contains 11 residues. CDR3 DNA: TGTGCCTTACAGGGATCATATGAGCAGTTCTTC. Translating it yields CALQGSYEQFF.

The V and J genes are TRBV28 and TRBJ2-2; the match to TRBD1 covers 8 bases. There are 15 residues in the CDR3. Losses at the gene ends were 5 bases for V and 5 bases for J; bases not matched to a gene: 7. Germline CDR1 is MDHEN and CDR2 is SYDVKM. The CDR3 DNA sequence: TGTGCCAGCAGTCAGACAGGGGTAGGGACCGGGGAGCTGTTTTTT. Translating it yields CASSQTGVGTGELFF.